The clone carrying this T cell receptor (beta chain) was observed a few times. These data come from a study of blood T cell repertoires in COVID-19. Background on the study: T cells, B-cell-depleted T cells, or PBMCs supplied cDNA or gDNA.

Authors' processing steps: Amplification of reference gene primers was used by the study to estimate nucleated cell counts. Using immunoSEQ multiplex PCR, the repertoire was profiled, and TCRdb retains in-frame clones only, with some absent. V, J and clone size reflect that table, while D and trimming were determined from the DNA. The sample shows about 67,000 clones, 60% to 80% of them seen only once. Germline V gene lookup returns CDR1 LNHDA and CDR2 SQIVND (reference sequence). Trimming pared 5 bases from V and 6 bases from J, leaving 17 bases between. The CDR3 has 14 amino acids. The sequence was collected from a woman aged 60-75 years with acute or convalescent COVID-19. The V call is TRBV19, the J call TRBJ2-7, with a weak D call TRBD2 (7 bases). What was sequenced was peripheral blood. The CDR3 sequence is CASSSGGPLGEQYF. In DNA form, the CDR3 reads TGTGCCAGTAGTTCCGGGGGGCCCTTAGGCGAGCAGTACTTC.